This is a list of T cell receptor beta chains from one sample in a study of CD8+CD57+ T cells in acquired aplastic anemia. One entry per CDR3 protein results from TCRdb running MiXCR on the reads. The sample contains under 250,000 distinct CDR3 sequences, around 46% of which appear only once. Sequenced input: sorted CD4+, CD8+, or CD8+CD57+ T cells (not recorded which) from PBMCs. Receptors were obtained from a human donor with aplastic anemia. CDR3s include the opening cysteine and the closing phenylalanine or tryptophan.

j_call: TRBJ1-4; v_call: TRBV7-9; cdr3_aa: CASSPPLGAFNEKLFF
j_call: TRBJ1-1; v_call: TRBV5-8; cdr3_aa: CASSSGQVGLNTEAFF
j_call: TRBJ2-3; v_call: TRBV24-1; cdr3_aa: CATSVGTSWADTQYF
j_call: TRBJ2-3; v_call: TRBV6-2/TRBV6-3; cdr3_aa: CASSWERGSTDTQYF
j_call: TRBJ2-6; v_call: TRBV2; cdr3_aa: CASGVTAGANVLTF
j_call: TRBJ2-3; v_call: TRBV20-1; cdr3_aa: CSARGGREWDTQYF
j_call: TRBJ2-3; v_call: TRBV7-3; cdr3_aa: CASRSSTDTQYF
j_call: TRBJ2-1; v_call: TRBV20-1; cdr3_aa: CSARQGGSYNEQFF
j_call: TRBJ2-1; v_call: TRBV6-2/TRBV6-3; cdr3_aa: CASSYRTDQGTTYNEQFF
j_call: TRBJ1-6; v_call: TRBV4-3; cdr3_aa: CASSQGTGTNSPLHF
j_call: TRBJ2-7; v_call: TRBV7-2; cdr3_aa: CASSFQGTEQYF
j_call: TRBJ2-7; v_call: TRBV7-9; cdr3_aa: CASSLPAGGEYEQYF
j_call: TRBJ2-5; v_call: TRBV27; cdr3_aa: CASSFAETQYF
j_call: TRBJ1-1; v_call: TRBV2; cdr3_aa: CASSEQQNTEAFF
j_call: TRBJ2-2; v_call: TRBV7-9; cdr3_aa: CASDSHTGELFF
j_call: TRBJ1-5; v_call: TRBV20-1; cdr3_aa: CSAGGQNQPQHF
j_call: TRBJ2-1; v_call: TRBV15; cdr3_aa: CATSRDKERAEQFF
j_call: TRBJ1-3; v_call: TRBV6-6; cdr3_aa: CASSFREEGNTIYF
j_call: TRBJ1-5; v_call: TRBV11-3; cdr3_aa: CASSRARQGLQNQPQHF
j_call: TRBJ1-1; v_call: TRBV10-3; cdr3_aa: CAIGTANTEAFF
j_call: TRBJ2-3; v_call: TRBV29-1; cdr3_aa: CSVAQNTDTQYF
j_call: TRBJ1-2; v_call: TRBV25-1; cdr3_aa: CASSHPDWYGYTF
j_call: TRBJ2-4; v_call: TRBV5-6; cdr3_aa: CASTPPAGRKNIQYF
j_call: TRBJ2-7; v_call: TRBV7-9; cdr3_aa: CASSPPGHLSSYEQYF
j_call: TRBJ1-2; v_call: TRBV10-2; cdr3_aa: CASSADRVGGYTF
j_call: TRBJ1-6; v_call: TRBV4-3; cdr3_aa: CASSQLGADSPLHF
j_call: TRBJ2-4; v_call: TRBV5-1; cdr3_aa: CASSSPSRNIQYF
j_call: TRBJ2-7; v_call: TRBV7-9; cdr3_aa: CASSSQGYEQYF
j_call: TRBJ1-1; v_call: TRBV28; cdr3_aa: CASSLLRGMNTEAFF
j_call: TRBJ2-3; v_call: TRBV5-8; cdr3_aa: CASYSGGAVDTQYF
j_call: TRBJ2-6; v_call: TRBV20-1; cdr3_aa: CSARYRQGNSGANVLTF
j_call: TRBJ2-7; v_call: TRBV6-2/TRBV6-3; cdr3_aa: CASTKRGLYEQYF
j_call: TRBJ2-7; v_call: TRBV15; cdr3_aa: CATSGSREGLYREQYF
j_call: TRBJ1-2; v_call: TRBV24-1; cdr3_aa: CATSTGGNYGYTF
j_call: TRBJ2-7; v_call: TRBV7-2; cdr3_aa: CASSVPGLERYF
j_call: TRBJ2-1; v_call: TRBV25-1; cdr3_aa: CASSGNYYEQFF
j_call: TRBJ2-5; v_call: TRBV7-2; cdr3_aa: CASSFVGDQETQYF
j_call: TRBJ2-5; v_call: TRBV7-9; cdr3_aa: CASSLGGGVEETQYF
j_call: TRBJ1-6; v_call: TRBV11-2; cdr3_aa: CASSSQDGDNSPLHF
j_call: TRBJ1-1; v_call: TRBV30; cdr3_aa: CAWSGGVEAFF
j_call: TRBJ2-1; v_call: TRBV20-1; cdr3_aa: CSATDTSGGANEQFF
j_call: TRBJ2-5; v_call: TRBV7-2; cdr3_aa: CASRMDGETQYF
j_call: TRBJ2-7; v_call: TRBV7-2; cdr3_aa: CASSPTGVSYEQYF
j_call: TRBJ2-3; v_call: TRBV9; cdr3_aa: CASSVVPDTQYF
j_call: TRBJ2-7; v_call: TRBV9; cdr3_aa: CASSSEDPDEQYF
j_call: TRBJ2-7; v_call: TRBV15; cdr3_aa: CATSRGRTAGVNEQYF
j_call: TRBJ2-7; v_call: TRBV20-1; cdr3_aa: CSARYGAYEQYF
j_call: TRBJ2-3; v_call: TRBV20-1; cdr3_aa: CSARDRVAGGQLTDTQYF
j_call: TRBJ1-6; v_call: TRBV20-1; cdr3_aa: CSALTGKIEPLHF
j_call: TRBJ1-2; v_call: TRBV19; cdr3_aa: CASSHRSNYGYTF
j_call: TRBJ1-4; v_call: TRBV14; cdr3_aa: CASSQDSAATGSLEKLFF
j_call: TRBJ2-7; v_call: TRBV19; cdr3_aa: CASSIGQGNDEQYF
j_call: TRBJ2-1; v_call: TRBV2; cdr3_aa: CASSDGAGTGQNERFF
j_call: TRBJ1-1; v_call: TRBV28; cdr3_aa: CASLPGQGQNTEAFF